This TCR beta chain comes out of a study of T cell responses to AZD1222 COVID-19 vaccine. The study's findings and limits: At baseline, seropositivity was found in only a handful of AZD1222 recipients. Increases in Spike-specific TCR breadth and depth were seen after two AZD1222 doses. The donors showed a predominance of white British ancestry and of females, with possible underestimation of clonal diversity.

Clones were read by immunoSEQ multiplex PCR, and TCRdb kept only the in-frame ones, dropping some. The sample gives just over 150,000 clones, around 87% of which show up once; about a tenth is in the top ten. Details on this clone: Its cognate antigen is unknown.

Trimming left V 6 bases short and J 9 bases short, with 20 bases between. This CDR3 has 14 amino acids. Germline loops: CDR1 KGHSH, CDR2 LQKENI. Doses given second, at about 4 or about 12 weeks, were pooled. The sample was peripheral blood, taken 28 days after the second AZD1222 dose. The genes are TRBV18 and TRBJ2-5; D may be TRBD2 (7 bases). The clonotype was recovered from an adult who received the AZD1222 COVID-19 vaccine. The CDR3 DNA is TGTGCCAGCTCGGCCGGATACAGGGCGGGGGCCCAGTACTTC. Encoded protein: CASSAGYRAGAQYF.